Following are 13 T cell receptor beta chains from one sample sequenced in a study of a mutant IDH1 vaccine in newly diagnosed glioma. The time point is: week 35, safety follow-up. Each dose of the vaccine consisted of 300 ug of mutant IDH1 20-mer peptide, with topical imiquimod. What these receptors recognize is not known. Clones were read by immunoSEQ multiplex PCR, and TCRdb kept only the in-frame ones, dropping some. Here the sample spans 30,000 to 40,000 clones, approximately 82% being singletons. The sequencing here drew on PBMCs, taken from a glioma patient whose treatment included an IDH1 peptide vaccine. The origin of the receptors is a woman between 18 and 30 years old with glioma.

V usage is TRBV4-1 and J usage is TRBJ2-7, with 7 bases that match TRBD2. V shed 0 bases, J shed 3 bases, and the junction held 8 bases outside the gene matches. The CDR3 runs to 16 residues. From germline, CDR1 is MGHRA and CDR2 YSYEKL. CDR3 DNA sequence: TGCGCCAGCAGCCAAGATGGAGCTAGCGGATTCTACGAGCAGTACTTC. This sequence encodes CASSQDGASGFYEQYF.

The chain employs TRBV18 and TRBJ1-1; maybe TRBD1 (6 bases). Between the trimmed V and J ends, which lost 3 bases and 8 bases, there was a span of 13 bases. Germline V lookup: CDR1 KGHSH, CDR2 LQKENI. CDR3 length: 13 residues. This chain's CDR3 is CASSPPRGVEAFF. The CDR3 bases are TGTGCCAGCTCACCCCCTAGGGGGGTCGAAGCTTTCTTT.

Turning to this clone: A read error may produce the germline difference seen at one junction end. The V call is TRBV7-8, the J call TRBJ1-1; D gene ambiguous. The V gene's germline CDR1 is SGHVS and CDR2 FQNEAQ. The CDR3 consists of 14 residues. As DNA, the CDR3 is TGTGCCAGCAGCTTAGTGTTTGATAATTTTCCGGAGAACTTT. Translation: CASSLVFDNFPENF. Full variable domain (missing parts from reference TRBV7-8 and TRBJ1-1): GAGVSQSPRYKVAKRGQDVALRCDPISGHVSLFWYQQALGQGPEFLTYFQNEAQLDKSGLPSDRFFAERPEGSVSTLKIQRTQQEDSAVYLCASSLVFDNFPENFGQGTRLTVV.

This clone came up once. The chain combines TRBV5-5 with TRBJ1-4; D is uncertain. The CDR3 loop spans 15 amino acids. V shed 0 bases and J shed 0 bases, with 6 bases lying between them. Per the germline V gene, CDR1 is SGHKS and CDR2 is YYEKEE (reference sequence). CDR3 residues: CASSLEWATNEKLFF. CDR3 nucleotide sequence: TGTGCCAGCAGCTTGGAATGGGCAACTAATGAAAAACTGTTTTTT.

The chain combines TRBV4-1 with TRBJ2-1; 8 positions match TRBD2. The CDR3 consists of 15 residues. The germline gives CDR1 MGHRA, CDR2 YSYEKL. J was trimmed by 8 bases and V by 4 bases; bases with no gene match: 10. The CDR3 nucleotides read TGCGCCAGCAGCCTGTCGGGAGGGCCCGCGGATGAGCAGTTCTTC. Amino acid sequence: CASSLSGGPADEQFF.

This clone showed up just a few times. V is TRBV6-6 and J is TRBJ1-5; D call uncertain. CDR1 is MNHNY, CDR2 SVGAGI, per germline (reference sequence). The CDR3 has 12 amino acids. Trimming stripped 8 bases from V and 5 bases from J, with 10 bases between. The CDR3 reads CASATRDQPQHF. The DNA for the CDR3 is TGTGCCAGCGCCACGCGGGATCAGCCCCAGCATTTT.

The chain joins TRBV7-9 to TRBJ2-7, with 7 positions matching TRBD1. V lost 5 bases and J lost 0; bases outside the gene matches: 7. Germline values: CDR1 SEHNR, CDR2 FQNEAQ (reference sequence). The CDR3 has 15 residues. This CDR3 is CASSPWTGSSYEQYF. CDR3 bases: TGTGCCAGCAGCCCGTGGACAGGAAGCTCCTACGAGCAGTACTTC.

The CDR3 nucleotides are TGTGCCACCAGCAGAGGAGGGTGGGCGAACACTGAAGCTTTCTTT. Residues: CATSRGGWANTEAFF. This rearrangement joins TRBV15 to TRBJ1-1, with D unresolved. Trimming left V 1 base short and J 1 base short, with 10 bases between. This CDR3 has 15 amino acids. Per the germline V gene, CDR1 is LNHNV and CDR2 is YYDKDF (reference sequence).

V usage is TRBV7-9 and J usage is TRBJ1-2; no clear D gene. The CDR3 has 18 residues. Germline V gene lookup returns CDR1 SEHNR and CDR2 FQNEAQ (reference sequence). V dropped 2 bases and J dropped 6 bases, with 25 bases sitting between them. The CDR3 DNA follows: TGTGCCAGCAGCTTATCGGACCTAGGGATACCAAGAACCGATGGCTACACCTTC. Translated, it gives CASSLSDLGIPRTDGYTF.

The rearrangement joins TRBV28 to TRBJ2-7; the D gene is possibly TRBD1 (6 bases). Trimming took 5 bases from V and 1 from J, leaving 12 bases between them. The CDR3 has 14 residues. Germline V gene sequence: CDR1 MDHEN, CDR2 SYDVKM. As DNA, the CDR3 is TGTGCCAGCAGTCTAGGGACACTATCCTACGAGCAGTACTTC. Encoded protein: CASSLGTLSYEQYF.

In DNA form, the CDR3 reads TGTGCCAGTAGTAAAGCGGGAGGCACCTACAATGAGCAGTTCTTC. Amino acid sequence: CASSKAGGTYNEQFF. The chain recombines TRBV19 with TRBJ2-1, with TRBD2 matching over 9 bases. The V gene's germline CDR1 is LNHDA and CDR2 SQIVND (reference sequence). The CDR3 has 15 residues. V was pared by 4 bases and J by 2 bases, with 3 bases of the junction left unmatched.

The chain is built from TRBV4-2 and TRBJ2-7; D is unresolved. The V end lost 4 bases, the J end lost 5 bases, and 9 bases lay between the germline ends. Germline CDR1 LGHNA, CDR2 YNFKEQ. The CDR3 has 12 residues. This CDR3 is CASSLMTDEQYF. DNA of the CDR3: TGTGCCAGCAGCCTTATGACCGACGAGCAGTACTTC.

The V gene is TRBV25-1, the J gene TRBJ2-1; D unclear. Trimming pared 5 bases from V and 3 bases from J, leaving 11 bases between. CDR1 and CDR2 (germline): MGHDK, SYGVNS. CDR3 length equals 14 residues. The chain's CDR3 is CASSRKSDYNEQFF. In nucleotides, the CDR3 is TGTGCCAGCAGTCGCAAAAGCGACTACAATGAGCAGTTCTTC.